A single sample is the source of the 2 T cell receptor beta chains below, sequenced in a study of shared clonotypes between healthy human individuals. Repertoires were generated with immunoSEQ multiplex PCR, while TCRdb's copy carries only in-frame clones and drops some. The data show 1.5 million to 2.5 million clones, roughly 95% seen once. The naive CD8 subset, CD45RO-negative cells positively selected for CCR7, excluded terminally differentiated effector memory CD45RA+ cells. Sequencing was done on a sample of naive CD8+ T cells sorted from blood. Receptor source: a man aged 18 to 30 in good health.

The chain carries TRBV7-8 and TRBJ2-7; TRBD2 matches 10 bases. Germline V gene data show CDR1 as SGHVS and CDR2 as FQNEAQ. J gave up 3 bases and V 0 bases, and 5 bases lay outside the gene matches. The CDR3 has 16 residues. CDR3 loop: CASSLAFLAGGYEQYF. The CDR3 region has the DNA TGTGCCAGCAGCTTAGCGTTCTTAGCGGGAGGCTACGAGCAGTACTTC.

This clone was recorded only once. The chain joins TRBV4-1 to TRBJ2-2; D is perhaps TRBD1 (7 bases). Germline CDR1 reads MGHRA; CDR2 reads YSYEKL. This CDR3 is 18 amino acids long. V was clipped by 0 bases and J by 4 bases, with 18 bases between them. The CDR3 DNA reads TGCGCCAGCAGCCAAGATGCCCCAGGGGGGATCCTCACCGGGGAGCTGTTTTTT. This encodes CASSQDAPGGILTGELFF.